This T cell receptor (beta chain) came from a study of regulatory T cells in long-lasting Graves disease. TCR beta libraries were built with iRepertoire HTBI primers and Arm-PCR of CDR3 regions. TCRdb independently ran MiXCR on the multiplex PCR reads; one entry per CDR3 protein. The sample consists of about 470,000 distinct CDR3 sequences, less than 25% of them appearing once. This CDR3 has 17 amino acids. V was pared by 2 bases and J by 0 bases, with 10 bases of the junction left unmatched. CDR1 is DFQATT and CDR2 is SNEGSKA in the germline V gene (reference sequence). As for this clonotype: Its cognate antigen is unknown.

Time point: persistent/refractory GD, antithyroid drugs over 5 years with positive TRAb. Preparation of the TCR library used RNA extracted from PBMCs. Overall study results and limits: Newly diagnosed Graves' patients had higher TCR diversity than persistent ones.

The clonotype comes from a female donor with Graves disease. The genes are TRBV20-1 and TRBJ1-5, with TRBD1 matching 7 bases. The starting material was peripheral blood mononuclear cells (PBMCs), obtained when the disease was refractory, from a patient treated with antithyroid drugs. CDR3 sequence: CSARLAGTAYSNQPQHF. The CDR3 nucleotides are TGCAGTGCTAGATTGGCCGGGACAGCTTATAGCAATCAGCCCCAGCATTTT.